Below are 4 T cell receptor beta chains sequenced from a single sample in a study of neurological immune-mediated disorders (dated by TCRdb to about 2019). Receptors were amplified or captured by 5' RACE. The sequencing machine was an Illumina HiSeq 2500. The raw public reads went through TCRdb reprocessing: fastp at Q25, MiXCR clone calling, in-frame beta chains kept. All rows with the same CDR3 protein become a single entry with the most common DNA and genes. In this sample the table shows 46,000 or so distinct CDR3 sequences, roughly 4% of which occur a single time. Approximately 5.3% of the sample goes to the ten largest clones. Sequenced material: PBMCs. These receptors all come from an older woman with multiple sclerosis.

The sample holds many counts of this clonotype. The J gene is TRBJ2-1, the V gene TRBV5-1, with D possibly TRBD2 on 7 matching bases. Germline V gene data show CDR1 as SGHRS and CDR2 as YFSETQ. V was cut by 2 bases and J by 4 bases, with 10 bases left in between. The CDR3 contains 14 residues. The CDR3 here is CASSLGGGYNEQFF. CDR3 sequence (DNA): TGCGCCAGCAGCTTAGGGGGAGGGTACAATGAGCAGTTCTTC.

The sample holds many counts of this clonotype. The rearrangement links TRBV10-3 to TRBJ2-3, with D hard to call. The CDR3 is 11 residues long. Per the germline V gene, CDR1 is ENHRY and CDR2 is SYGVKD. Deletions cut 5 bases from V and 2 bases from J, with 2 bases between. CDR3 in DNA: TGTGCCATCAGTAACACAGATACGCAGTATTTT. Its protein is CAISNTDTQYF.

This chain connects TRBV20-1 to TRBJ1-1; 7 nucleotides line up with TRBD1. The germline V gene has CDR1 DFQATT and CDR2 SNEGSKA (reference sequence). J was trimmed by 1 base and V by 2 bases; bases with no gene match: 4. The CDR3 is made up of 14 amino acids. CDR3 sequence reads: CSARPGQKNTEAFF. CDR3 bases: TGCAGTGCTAGACCGGGACAGAAGAACACTGAAGCTTTCTTT.

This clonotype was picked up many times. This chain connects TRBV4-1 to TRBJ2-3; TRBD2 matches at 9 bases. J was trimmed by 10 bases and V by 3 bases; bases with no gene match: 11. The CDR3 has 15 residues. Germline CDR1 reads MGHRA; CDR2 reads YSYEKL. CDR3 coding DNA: TGCGCCAGCAGCCAGAGGCTAGCGGGGATACTCGCGCAGTATTTT. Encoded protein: CASSQRLAGILAQYF.